The 24 T cell receptor beta chains below come from one sample, sequenced in a study of tumor and adjacent non-tumor tissue in lung cancer. TCRbeta libraries were built with three rounds of nested PCR, modified from ARM-PCR. TCRdb re-analysed the multiplex PCR reads in MiXCR, keeping a single row per CDR3 protein. The sample shows more than 85,000 distinct CDR3 sequences, under 90% of them seen only once. No cell sorting was done before RNA was extracted from the tissue. The sequencing sample was made of lung tumor tissue. All receptors come from a man between 65 and 79 years old with non-small cell lung cancer.

A few counts support this clonotype. Mismatch with germline at one junction end may stem from a read error. This chain uses TRBV29-1 with TRBJ2-3; 9 bases align to TRBD1. CDR3 length: 17 amino acids. Germline V gene data show CDR1 as SQVTM and CDR2 as ANQGSEA. This CDR3 is CSLLPYVTGGDTDMQYF. Written as DNA, the CDR3 is TGTAGCTTACTCCCATATGTGACAGGGGGGGACACAGATATGCAGTACTTT.

A note on this clonotype: The CDR3 ends on some other residue instead of the conserved phenylalanine or tryptophan, so this is likely a read error. Because the CDR3's place on the DNA is in doubt, the DNA is left out and the CDR3 is given as listed by TCRdb. V usage is TRBV11-3 and J usage is TRBJ2-3; the tabulated D call, TRBD1, remains unverified against the DNA. The CDR3 spans 15 residues, counting both ends. Germline-derived CDR1 and CDR2 are SGHNT and YENEEA. The CDR3 sequence is CASIRREVSTDTLYL.

V and J are TRBV14 and TRBJ2-5; D is ambiguous. The CDR3 covers 11 residues. Looked up from germline, CDR1 is SGHDN and CDR2 is FVKESK. This CDR3 is CTNSQARTQYF. The CDR3 bases are TGTACCAACAGCCAAGCGAGGACCCAGTACTTC. Using reference TRBV14 and TRBJ2-5 for the parts outside the CDR3, the full variable domain is EAGVTQFPSHSVIEKGQTVTLRCDPISGHDNLYWYRRVMGKEIKFLLHFVKESKQDESGMPNNRFLAERTGGTYSTLKVQPAELEDSGVYFCTNSQARTQYFGPGTRLLVL.

This clonotype has a count of ten or more. The gene calls are TRBV29-1 and TRBJ1-1; unclear D gene. This CDR3 contains 13 residues. Germline CDR1 reads SQVTM; CDR2 reads ANQGSEA. Trimming took 5 bases from V and 3 from J, leaving 13 bases between them. This chain's CDR3 is CSVSRRADTEAFF. The CDR3 DNA reads as TGCAGCGTTTCACGACGGGCCGACACTGAAGCTTTCTTT.

This clonotype was counted once. The junction shows a germline mismatch at one end, possibly a read error. The chain uses TRBV6-1 and TRBJ1-5, with TRBD1 matching over 11 bases. Germline V gene data show CDR1 as MNHNS and CDR2 as SASEGT. The CDR3 is made up of 15 amino acids. Here the CDR3 DNA reads TGTGCTAGCAGCGTGGACAGGGGGCACAATCAGCCCCAGCAATTT. It yields the protein CASSVDRGHNQPQQF.

To note about this clonotype: At one end, the junction sequence differs from germline, possibly due to a read error. The rearrangement joins TRBV29-1 to TRBJ2-5, with a weak D call TRBD2 (5 bases). The germline CDR1 and CDR2 sequences are SQVTM and ANQGSEA. The CDR3 sequence is 12 residues long. The CDR3 reads CCVRGLPAYTYF. The CDR3 bases are TGCTGCGTACGAGGACTCCCGGCTTATACCTATTTC.

A remark on this clonotype: A junction end diverges from the germline sequence, so it may reflect a read error. This chain links TRBV11-2 with TRBJ2-2; D is perhaps TRBD1 or TRBD2 (5 bases each). The CDR3 covers 16 residues. Germline CDR1 reads SGHAT; CDR2 reads FQNNGV. Here the CDR3 reads CASSLVGIGVAGELYF. CDR3 nucleotide sequence: TGTGCTAGCAGCTTAGTGGGCATAGGGGTTGCCGGGGAGCTGTATTTT.

On this clonotype: One junction end disagrees with the germline gene, perhaps due to a read error. The gene calls are TRBV29-1 and TRBJ2-1, with TRBD1 as a possible D gene (6 bases). CDR3 size: 12 residues. CDR1 SQVTM and CDR2 ANQGSEA come from the germline V gene. For the CDR3, the DNA is TGCAGACCGGAACAGGGTAACCATGAGCAGTTTTTC. This translates into CRPEQGNHEQFF.

Turning to this clonotype: The conserved phenylalanine or tryptophan is not found at the CDR3 terminus, so this likely reflects a read error. This chain connects TRBV11-3 to TRBJ1-1, with TRBD1 matching over 7 bases. V was pared by 10 bases and J by 0 bases, with 14 bases of the junction left unmatched. The CDR3 sequence is 16 residues long. CDR1 and CDR2 (germline): SGHNT, YENEEA. The CDR3 loop is CANRFRDRTLNTEAFL. The CDR3, as DNA: TGTGCCAACAGATTCCGGGACAGAACCCTGAACACTGAAGCTTTCCTT.

As regards this clonotype: Here the CDR3 omits its conserved ending phenylalanine or tryptophan, so a read error is the likely source. The V call is TRBV29-1, the J call TRBJ1-3; TRBD1 is a possible D gene (5 bases). This CDR3 has 13 amino acids. Germline CDR1 reads SQVTM; CDR2 reads ANQGSEA. CDR3 in DNA: TGCAGTGTTGAGACAGCGGCTGGAAACACCATATATTTA. As protein: CSVETAAGNTIYL.

This sequence joins TRBV6-6 and TRBJ1-3, with TRBD1 identical over 8 bases. J gave up 15 bases and V 2 bases, and 15 bases lay outside the gene matches. The CDR3 has 15 residues. Germline V CDR1 and CDR2: MNHNY, SVGAGI (reference sequence). The chain's CDR3 is CASSYPGRGQSTTYF. In DNA form, the CDR3 reads TGTGCCAGCAGTTACCCAGGCAGGGGGCAGTCCACTACATATTTT.

This clonotype was seen a few times. One junction end does not reproduce the germline sequence, and a read error may be involved. The genes are TRBV4-2 and TRBJ2-7; D gene uncertain. CDR1 is LGHNA and CDR2 is YNFKEQ in the germline V gene. The CDR3 extends over 12 amino acids. The CDR3 nucleotides are TGTGCCAGGAGCCATGGGGACTACGAGCAGTACTTC. This encodes CARSHGDYEQYF.

Turning to this clonotype: At one end the junction does not follow the germline gene, possibly because of a read error. The V call is TRBV11-3, the J call TRBJ2-2, with a possible D match to TRBD1 (6 bases). This CDR3 region has 16 residues. Germline V gene data show CDR1 as SGHNT and CDR2 as YENEEA. The chain's CDR3 is CASSSRAVVGAGELFF. CDR3 coding DNA: TGTGCCAGCAGCAGCCGGGCGGTAGTGGGGGCCGGGGAGCTATTTTTT.

This clonotype was seen a few times. This sequence joins TRBV28 and TRBJ1-5; D may be TRBD1 (6 bases). Germline V lookup: CDR1 MDHEN, CDR2 SYDVKM. Trimming cost V 4 bases and J 6 bases, with 19 bases left between them. The CDR3 loop spans 16 amino acids. CDR3: CASSSPEGGRAQPQHF. CDR3 nucleotides: TGTGCCAGCAGTTCCCCGGAGGGGGGGCGCGCTCAGCCCCAGCATTTT. Full variable domain (remainder filled in from reference TRBV28 and TRBJ1-5): DVKVTQSSRYLVKRTGEKVFLECVQDMDHENMFWYRQDPGLGLRLIYFSYDVKMKEKGDIPEGYSVSREKKERFSLILESASTNQTSMYLCASSSPEGGRAQPQHFGDGTRLSIL.

Comment on this clonotype: At one boundary the junction diverges from the germline segment, which might be a read error. The chain employs TRBV29-1 and TRBJ2-7; D is undetermined. Germline values: CDR1 SQVTM, CDR2 ANQGSEA. The CDR3 is 14 residues long. CDR3 nucleotide sequence: TGCAGCGTTGTCCTGACTGGTCTGATGGACGAACAGTACTTC. This encodes CSVVLTGLMDEQYF.

Worth noting for this clonotype: An end of the junction does not agree with germline; a read error may underlie this. The chain uses TRBV23-1 and TRBJ2-7; D gene unclear. TRBV23-1 carries the ORF label, with uncertain function. The CDR3 runs 15 residues. The CDR3 reads CAGSHMDGYGYEQYF. In DNA form, the CDR3 reads TGCGCCGGCAGTCACATGGACGGCTACGGCTACGAGCAGTACTTC.

About this clonotype itself: Sequence at one end of the junction differs from germline and may be a read error. This chain joins TRBV11-3 and TRBJ2-5; D is possibly TRBD1 (5 bases). There are 15 residues in the CDR3. CDR1 and CDR2 from the germline V gene are SGHNT and YENEEA. CDR3 sequence: CASSQGQGAHVTHYF. As DNA, the CDR3 is TGTGCCAGCAGCCAAGGACAAGGGGCACACGTAACCCATTACTTC.

Concerning this clonotype: Germline is not matched at one junction end, which may reflect a read error. CDR3 coding DNA: TGTACCAGCAGTCACTCATATAGCTACACCTTC. This gives the protein CTSSHSYSYTF. The chain carries TRBV6-2 or TRBV6-3 and TRBJ1-2; D call uncertain. The germline V gene encodes CDR1 MNHEY and CDR2 SVGEGT. The CDR3 runs to 11 residues.

The chain uses TRBV6-6 and TRBJ2-7; weak D call: TRBD2 (5 bases). Germline lookup yields CDR1 MNHNY and CDR2 SVGAGI (reference sequence). Trimming cost V 3 bases and J 4 bases, with 19 bases left between them. The CDR3 is 16 residues long. CDR3 coding DNA: TGTGCCAGCAGTTATTCCGATGCGGGCGAGGAGTACGAGCAGTACTTC. Encoded protein: CASSYSDAGEEYEQYF.

For this clonotype: The junction departs from the called germline gene at one end, perhaps through a read error. The chain employs TRBV5-5 and TRBJ2-2, with TRBD2 identical over 7 bases. This CDR3 has 14 residues. Germline CDR1 and CDR2: SGHKS and YYEKEE (reference sequence). The chain's CDR3 is CAGSLGRGTGVLFF. In DNA, the CDR3 is TGTGCCGGCAGTCTGGGGCGGGGGACCGGGGTGCTGTTTTTT.

CDR3 residues: CASSYMGGNNEQFF. As DNA, the CDR3 is TGTGCCAGCAGTTACATGGGCGGGAACAATGAGCAGTTCTTC. The V gene is TRBV6-5, the J gene TRBJ2-1; D is possibly TRBD2 (6 bases). The CDR3 runs 14 residues. Trimming shortened V by 2 bases and J by 5 bases, and 10 bases separated the two germline ends. CDR1 is MNHEY and CDR2 is SVGAGI in the germline V gene.

Points on this clonotype: In this CDR3 the conserved last residue, phenylalanine or tryptophan, is missing, so a read error is likely. This chain links TRBV10-3 with TRBJ2-7; D remains ambiguous. Germline values: CDR1 ENHRY, CDR2 SYGVKD. This CDR3 comprises 13 residues. CDR3 sequence reads: CVISPVVAHEQYI. The CDR3 coding sequence is TGTGTCATCAGTCCAGTGGTCGCCCACGAGCAGTACATC.

In this sample, this clonotype turned up once. The CDR3 does not end in the conserved phenylalanine or tryptophan, so this is likely a read error. This chain's CDR3 is CARSGALAGGLFYEQYY. CDR3 bases: TGTGCCCGGAGTGGAGCGCTTGCGGGAGGCCTCTTCTACGAGCAGTACTAC. The chain couples TRBV30 to TRBJ2-7; 8 bases agree with TRBD2. The germline V gene encodes CDR1 GTSNPN and CDR2 SVGIG (reference sequence). This CDR3 is 17 amino acids long.

Notes on this clonotype: The junction departs from germline at one end; a sequencing error may be responsible. The rearrangement uses TRBV6-6 and TRBJ2-3, with 9 nucleotides matching TRBD1. Germline V gives CDR1 MNHNY, CDR2 SVGAGI (reference sequence). CDR3 length: 17 residues. The CDR3 is CASIYDPDRGCTDTKYF. The CDR3 DNA sequence: TGTGCCAGCATTTACGATCCAGACAGGGGGTGCACAGATACGAAATATTTT.